What follows is one T cell receptor (beta chain) and its context. The antigen is not known. This entry belongs to a study of T cells in pancreatic ductal adenocarcinoma. No neoadjuvant therapy was given to the selected pancreatic ductal adenocarcinoma patients before their surgery. Data came from immunoSEQ multiplex PCR; TCRdb stores just in-frame clones and leaves some out. The table records around 94,000 clones, over 90% of them present only once. This CDR3 region has 14 residues. Germline lookup yields CDR1 SGHRS and CDR2 YFSETQ. With V trimmed by 4 bases and J by 5 bases, 8 bases remained unmatched. The study, taken as a whole, reports: Results skew toward the minority of patients with early-stage disease. Comparisons of tumor and blood clonality may show falsely lower tumor diversity.

The sequence derives from a human donor with pancreatic ductal adenocarcinoma. Sequenced: PBMCs. This chain connects TRBV5-1 to TRBJ1-1; 7 bases are a match to TRBD1. The CDR3 region is CASSGQGVRTEAFF. The CDR3 DNA is TGCGCCAGCAGCGGGCAGGGGGTGAGGACTGAAGCTTTCTTT.